The next 14 T cell receptor beta chains were all read from a single sample in a study of CD8+ T cells in alopecia areata. Reverse transcription of extracted RNA yielded cDNA, which provided the sequencing template. Generated by immunoSEQ multiplex PCR, the TCRdb table keeps only in-frame clones and is missing some. The sample contains fewer than 250,000 clones, roughly two fifths of which appear only once. Treatment indicated: oral pan-JAK inhibitor, 5-10 mg twice daily. Sequences were derived from CD4+ T cells sorted from blood, sampled at roughly week 30, from a patient treated with tofacitinib. The receptors here all came from a human donor with alopecia areata.

This clone was counted many times. The rearrangement uses TRBV29-1 and TRBJ1-5, with D unresolved. The CDR3 consists of 13 residues. V was pared by 5 bases and J by 0 bases, with 8 bases between. CDR1 SQVTM and CDR2 ANQGSEA come from the germline V gene. This chain's CDR3 is CSVRSGSNQPQHF. The CDR3 nucleotides are TGCAGCGTTCGGTCTGGTAGCAATCAGCCCCAGCATTTT.

This chain connects TRBV6-1 to TRBJ2-3, with D unresolved. From germline, CDR1 is MNHNS and CDR2 SASEGT. This CDR3 is 13 amino acids long. The V end lost 4 bases, the J end lost 3 bases, and 8 bases lay between the germline ends. The CDR3 nucleotides read TGTGCCAGCAGTGCACCGCCTACAGATACGCAGTATTTT. The encoded protein is CASSAPPTDTQYF.

This clone appeared a few times. The rearrangement links TRBV30 to TRBJ2-6; TRBD2 might be the D (5 bases). This CDR3 is built from 14 residues. V was pared by 4 bases and J by 2 bases, with 9 bases between. The germline gives CDR1 GTSNPN, CDR2 SVGIG (reference sequence). CDR3 bases: TGTGCCTGGATCTCGGGGACTGGGGCCAACGTCCTGACTTTC. Its protein is CAWISGTGANVLTF.

The rearrangement joins TRBV4-1 to TRBJ1-2; unclear D gene. Germline V gene lookup returns CDR1 MGHRA and CDR2 YSYEKL. This CDR3 is 17 amino acids long. Trimming stripped 1 base from V and 2 bases from J, with 17 bases between. The CDR3: CASSQVPPRRFNYGYTF. The CDR3 DNA reads TGCGCCAGCAGCCAAGTCCCCCCTCGCAGATTCAACTATGGCTACACCTTC.

The rearrangement joins TRBV30 to TRBJ1-2, with a weak D call TRBD1 (5 bases). CDR1 GTSNPN and CDR2 SVGIG come from the germline V gene (reference sequence). With 8 bases removed from V and 1 base from J, the gap between germline ends came to 14 bases. CDR3 length: 13 amino acids. Written as DNA, the CDR3 is TGTGCCAGGGGCAGGACGGGTAACTATGGCTACACCTTC. Translating gives CARGRTGNYGYTF.

The chain links TRBV5-1 to TRBJ1-4; D is undetermined. Trimming shortened V by 4 bases and J by 7 bases, and 8 bases separated the two germline ends. Germline CDR1 is SGHRS and CDR2 is YFSETQ. CDR3 length equals 12 residues. CDR3 coding DNA: TGCGCCAGCAGCCGAAAGGGTGAAAAACTGTTTTTT. Translation gives CASSRKGEKLFF.

This clone turned up a few times. The rearrangement uses TRBV15 and TRBJ2-1; D may be TRBD2 (7 bases). The CDR3 consists of 15 residues. Trimming removed 4 bases at V and 7 bases at J, with 17 bases between. CDR1 and CDR2 from the germline V gene are LNHNV and YYDKDF (reference sequence). The CDR3 sequence is CATSTFRGARNEQFF. The DNA of the CDR3 is TGTGCCACCAGCACTTTCCGGGGGGCGAGGAATGAGCAGTTCTTC.

The CDR3 nucleotides read TGTGCCAGCCGGGGGAACTACAATGAGCAGTTCTTC. It translates to CASRGNYNEQFF. V is TRBV6-5 and J is TRBJ2-1; TRBD2 might be the D (6 bases). CDR3 length equals 12 residues. Germline values: CDR1 MNHEY, CDR2 SVGAGI. Trimming shortened V by 8 bases and J by 3 bases, and 8 bases separated the two germline ends.

The CDR3 DNA is TGTGCCAGCAGCCTGGTTGGGCTGAACACTGAAGCTTTCTTT. As protein: CASSLVGLNTEAFF. The rearrangement joins TRBV7-3 to TRBJ1-1; D is uncertain. The CDR3 has 14 residues. V was pared by 5 bases and J by 0 bases, with 10 bases between. CDR1 and CDR2 from the germline V gene are SGHTA and FQGTGA.

This rearrangement joins TRBV9 to TRBJ2-7; a weak D match, TRBD1 (5 bases). V was clipped by 0 bases and J by 2 bases, with 9 bases between them. Germline V lookup: CDR1 SGDLS, CDR2 YYNGEE. The CDR3 covers 14 residues. DNA of the CDR3: TGTGCCAGCAGCGTAGGATGGGGCGCCTACGAGCAGTACTTC. Residues: CASSVGWGAYEQYF.

This clone has more than one count but fewer than ten. V usage is TRBV10-3 and J usage is TRBJ2-4; 8 bases fit TRBD2. With V trimmed by 2 bases and J by 1 base, 1 base remained unmatched. This CDR3 is built from 15 residues. Germline V gene sequence: CDR1 ENHRY, CDR2 SYGVKD. In nucleotides, the CDR3 is TGTGCCATCAGTGAGCGGGAGGGGGCCAAAAACATTCAGTACTTC. Translating it yields CAISEREGAKNIQYF.

J is TRBJ2-7 and V is TRBV18; the match to TRBD1 covers 8 bases. In germline, CDR1 is KGHSH, CDR2 LQKENI. The V gene end was trimmed by 3 bases and the J gene end by 6 bases; junction bases not matched to a gene: 4. CDR3 length equals 13 residues. The CDR3 sequence is CASSPYDRGEQYF. The CDR3 coding sequence is TGTGCCAGCTCACCGTACGACAGGGGCGAGCAGTACTTC.

The chain couples TRBV2 to TRBJ1-2; D unclear. In germline, CDR1 is SNHLY, CDR2 FYNNEI. The V gene lost 2 bases and the J gene lost 8 bases, with 21 bases spanning the gap. The CDR3 extends over 16 amino acids. The DNA of the CDR3 is TGTGCCAGCAGTGAAAGGTTACTGGGCCTAAGTGAAGGCTACACCTTC. Protein product: CASSERLLGLSEGYTF.

This clone has only a few counts. The genes are TRBV14 and TRBJ2-6, with unresolved D. V was shortened by 3 bases and J by 4 bases, with 10 bases between the two germline ends. Germline V lookup: CDR1 SGHDN, CDR2 FVKESK. The CDR3 loop spans 15 amino acids. CDR3 nucleotides: TGTGCCAGCAGCCACTCACGGATGGGGGCCAACGTCCTGACTTTC. Residues: CASSHSRMGANVLTF.